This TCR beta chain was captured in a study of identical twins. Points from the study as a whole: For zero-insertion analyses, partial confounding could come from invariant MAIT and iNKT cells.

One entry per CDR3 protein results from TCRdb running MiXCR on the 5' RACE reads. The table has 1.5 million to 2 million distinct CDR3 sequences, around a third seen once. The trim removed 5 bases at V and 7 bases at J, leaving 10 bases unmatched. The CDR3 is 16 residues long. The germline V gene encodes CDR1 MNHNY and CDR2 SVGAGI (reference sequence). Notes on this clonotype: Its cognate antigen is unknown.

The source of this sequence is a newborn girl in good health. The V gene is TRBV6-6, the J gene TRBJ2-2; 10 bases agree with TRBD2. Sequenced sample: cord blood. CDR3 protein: CASSSSSGSSIGELFF. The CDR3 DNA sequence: TGTGCCAGCAGTAGCTCTAGCGGGAGTTCGATCGGGGAGCTGTTTTTT.